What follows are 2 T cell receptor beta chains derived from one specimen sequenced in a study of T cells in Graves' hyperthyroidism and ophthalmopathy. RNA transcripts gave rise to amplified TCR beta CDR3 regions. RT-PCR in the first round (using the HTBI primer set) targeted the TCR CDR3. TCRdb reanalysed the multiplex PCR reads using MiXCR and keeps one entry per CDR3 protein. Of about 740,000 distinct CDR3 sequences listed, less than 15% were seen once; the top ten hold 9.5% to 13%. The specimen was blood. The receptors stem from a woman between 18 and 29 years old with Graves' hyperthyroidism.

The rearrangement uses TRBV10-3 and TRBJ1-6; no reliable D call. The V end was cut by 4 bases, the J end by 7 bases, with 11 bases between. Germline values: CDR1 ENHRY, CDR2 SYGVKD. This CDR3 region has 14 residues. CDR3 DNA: TGTGCCATCAGTGCGGAACCGGGCAATTCACCCCTCCACTTT. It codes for CAISAEPGNSPLHF.

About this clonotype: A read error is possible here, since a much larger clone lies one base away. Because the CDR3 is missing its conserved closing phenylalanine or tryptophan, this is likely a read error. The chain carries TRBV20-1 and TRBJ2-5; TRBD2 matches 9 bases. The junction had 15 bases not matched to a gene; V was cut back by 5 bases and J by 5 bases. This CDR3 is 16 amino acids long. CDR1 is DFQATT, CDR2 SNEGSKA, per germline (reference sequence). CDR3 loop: CSAGHMGGLARETQYL. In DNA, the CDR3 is TGCAGTGCTGGGCACATGGGAGGACTAGCGAGGGAGACCCAGTACCTC.